Listed below are T cell receptor beta chains from one sample, sequenced in a study of resident and recirculating memory T cells in vitiligo. The data were produced by immunoSEQ multiplex PCR, yet TCRdb's version contains in-frame clones alone and is incomplete. The sample records roughly 76,000 clones, 90% to 95% being singletons. The sequencing sample was made of blood. These receptor sequences come from a male donor with vitiligo. CDR3s include the opening cysteine and the closing phenylalanine or tryptophan. D genes are given only for firm matches. Size is stated for part of the rows, as once, few or many counts, or as a class when the clone is expanded.

>TRBJ2-5|-|-|TRBV13|15
CASSNRRGYQETQYF
TGTGCCAGCAGCAACAGACGGGGGTACCAAGAGACCCAGTACTTC
>TRBJ2-7|-|-|TRBV27|12
CASSPNSAEQYF
TGTGCCAGCAGCCCGAACAGTGCCGAGCAGTACTTC
>TRBJ2-3|TRBD2|once|TRBV13|15
CASTLLAGGTDTQYF
TGTGCCAGCACCTTACTAGCGGGGGGCACAGATACGCAGTATTTT
>TRBJ1-2|-|-|TRBV29-1|11
CSGTENYGYTF
TGCAGCGGTACAGAGAACTATGGCTACACCTTC
>TRBJ2-1|TRBD2|-|TRBV7-9|12
CASPGLANEQFF
TGTGCCAGCCCGGGACTAGCAAATGAGCAGTTCTTC
>TRBJ1-1|-|-|TRBV4-2|14
CASSTHRERTEAFF
TGTGCCAGCAGCACTCACAGGGAACGCACTGAAGCTTTCTTT
>TRBJ2-2|-|-|TRBV9|14
CASSGSQSTGELFF
TGTGCCAGCAGCGGATCACAGAGCACCGGGGAGCTGTTTTTT
>TRBJ1-6|-|-|TRBV6-5|13
CASSYREDSPLHF
TGTGCCAGCAGTTACCGGGAGGATTCACCTCTCCACTTT
>TRBJ2-1|TRBD2|-|TRBV7-9|16
CASSWISGGARNEQFF
TGTGCCAGCAGCTGGATTAGCGGGGGGGCTCGGAATGAGCAGTTCTTC
>TRBJ2-3|TRBD2|-|TRBV28|15
CASSLTSGVQDTQYF
TGTGCCAGCAGTTTGACTAGCGGGGTTCAGGATACGCAGTATTTT
>TRBJ1-2|TRBD1|-|TRBV18|15
CASSPPTGKLYGYTF
TGTGCCAGCTCACCACCGACAGGGAAGCTCTATGGCTACACCTTC
>TRBJ2-1|TRBD1|-|TRBV7-8|19
CASSSIPGQGRLSTNEQFF
TGTGCCAGCAGTTCAATCCCGGGACAGGGGCGATTATCGACGAATGAGCAGTTCTTC
>TRBJ1-1|-|-|TRBV7-9|14
CASSSQGMNTEAFF
TGTGCCAGCAGCTCACAGGGTATGAACACTGAAGCTTTCTTT
>TRBJ2-3|TRBD2|once|TRBV5-1|18
CASSLNSGLAPSTDTQYF
TGCGCCAGCAGCTTGAATAGTGGACTAGCGCCTAGCACAGATACGCAGTATTTT
>TRBJ2-7|-|-|TRBV14|14
CASSPRGGSYEQYF
TGTGCCAGCAGCCCAAGGGGGGGGTCCTACGAGCAGTACTTC
>TRBJ2-7|-|-|TRBV2|12
CASSQQAYEQYF
TGTGCCAGCAGTCAACAGGCCTACGAGCAGTACTTC
>TRBJ1-2|-|-|TRBV6-5|15
CASSYSIQGSYGYTF
TGTGCCAGCAGTTACTCGATCCAGGGGTCCTATGGCTACACCTTC
>TRBJ1-1|TRBD1|-|TRBV15|16
CATSRGGTVLNTEAFF
TGTGCCACCAGCAGAGGCGGGACAGTGCTCAACACTGAAGCTTTCTTT
>TRBJ2-3|TRBD1|-|TRBV2|17
CASSVTGTGGGTDTQYF
TGTGCCAGCAGTGTGACTGGGACAGGGGGTGGTACAGATACGCAGTATTTT
>TRBJ2-7|TRBD1|-|TRBV9|15
CASSVKGTDPYEQYF
TGTGCCAGCAGCGTAAAAGGGACAGACCCCTACGAGCAGTACTTC
>TRBJ1-1|-|-|TRBV13|14
CASSQEGVGTEAFF
TGTGCCAGCAGCCAAGAGGGGGTAGGGACTGAAGCTTTCTTT
>TRBJ1-1|-|-|TRBV28|14
CASSLERTGHKAFF
TGTGCCAGCAGTTTAGAACGAACGGGACACAAGGCTTTCTTT
>TRBJ2-3|-|-|TRBV7-9|15
CASSLAGGPTDTQYF
TGTGCCAGCAGCTTAGCGGGGGGGCCTACAGATACGCAGTATTTT
>TRBJ2-7|-|-|TRBV7-8|14
CASSLRTETYEQYF
TGTGCCAGCAGCTTAAGAACAGAGACGTACGAGCAGTACTTC
>TRBJ2-5|-|-|TRBV5-6|17
CASSGEGLTENQETQYF
TGTGCCAGCAGCGGTGAGGGCTTAACTGAAAACCAAGAGACCCAGTACTTC
>TRBJ2-2|TRBD1|-|TRBV9|18
CASSVARTGAGNTGELFF
TGTGCCAGCAGCGTAGCGAGGACAGGGGCCGGGAACACCGGGGAGCTGTTTTTT
>TRBJ1-2|TRBD1|-|TRBV11-1|15
CASSDRDRGIYGYTF
TGTGCCAGCAGCGATCGGGACAGGGGAATATATGGCTACACCTTC
>TRBJ1-1|-|-|TRBV5-1|15
CASSLGLAVNTEAFF
TGCGCCAGCAGCTTGGGGCTGGCGGTGAACACTGAAGCTTTCTTT
>TRBJ2-2|-|-|TRBV27|14
CASSLSVRTGELFF
TGTGCCAGCAGTTTATCGGTGAGGACCGGGGAGCTGTTTTTT
>TRBJ2-2|-|-|TRBV7-2|15
CASSSVQTNTGELFF
TGTGCCAGCAGCTCGGTCCAAACTAACACCGGGGAGCTGTTTTTT
>TRBJ2-1|TRBD1|-|TRBV9|17
CASSVGLGQGERNEQFF
TGTGCCAGCAGCGTTGGTCTGGGACAGGGCGAACGAAATGAGCAGTTCTTC
>TRBJ1-1|-|few|TRBV5-6|15
CASSLFGDSNTEAFF
TGTGCCAGCAGCTTGTTCGGGGACTCGAACACTGAAGCTTTCTTT
>TRBJ2-7|TRBD1|once|TRBV19|18
CASSNFYDGTGPSYEQYF
TGTGCCAGTAGTAACTTTTATGACGGGACAGGGCCCTCCTACGAGCAGTACTTC
>TRBJ2-3|-|-|TRBV9|16
CASSVGAGASTDTQYF
TGTGCCAGCAGCGTAGGGGCGGGGGCCTCGACAGATACGCAGTATTTT
>TRBJ1-5|TRBD1|-|TRBV29-1|20
CSVLTTGGGLNGYSNQPQHF
TGCAGCGTCTTAACGACAGGGGGGGGTTTAAATGGCTATAGCAATCAGCCCCAGCATTTT
>TRBJ1-1|-|-|TRBV19|14
CASSIDRRNTEAFF
TGTGCCAGTAGTATAGATCGGCGGAATACTGAAGCTTTCTTT
>TRBJ2-3|TRBD1|once|TRBV19|15
CASSIRQGPTDTQYF
TGTGCCAGTAGTATTCGACAGGGGCCCACAGATACGCAGTATTTT
>TRBJ1-2|-|-|TRBV19|13
CASSIRRGYGYTF
TGTGCCAGTAGTATTCGCAGGGGCTATGGCTACACCTTC
>TRBJ1-2|-|-|TRBV28|14
CASSLGVGAYGYTF
TGTGCCAGCAGTTTGGGTGTGGGGGCGTATGGCTACACCTTC
>TRBJ1-6|-|-|TRBV27|17
CASSSPLRARFNSPLHF
TGTGCCAGCAGTAGCCCGCTGAGGGCCCGATTTAATTCACCCCTCCACTTT
>TRBJ2-5|TRBD1|-|TRBV7-9|14
CASSPSTGLETQYF
TGTGCCAGCAGCCCTTCGACAGGGCTTGAGACCCAGTACTTC
>TRBJ2-3|TRBD2|-|TRBV6-4|15
CASSLAGGPTDTQYF
TGTGCCAGCAGTCTAGCGGGGGGGCCGACAGATACGCAGTATTTT
>TRBJ2-7|TRBD1|once|TRBV30|14
CAWSVGTGTYEQYF
TGTGCCTGGAGTGTAGGGACAGGGACCTACGAGCAGTACTTC
>TRBJ1-1|TRBD1|-|TRBV11-1|18
CASSLDFQGAAVNTEAFF
TGTGCCAGCAGCTTAGATTTTCAGGGGGCGGCGGTGAACACTGAAGCTTTCTTT
>TRBJ2-3|-|-|TRBV30|19
CAWSPTPRGPAGSTDTQYF
TGTGCCTGGAGTCCAACGCCAAGGGGTCCAGCCGGCAGCACAGATACGCAGTATTTT
>TRBJ2-3|-|-|TRBV7-8|16
CASRLGTGTSTDTQYF
TGTGCCAGCAGGCTGGGAACAGGTACCAGCACAGATACGCAGTATTTT
>TRBJ2-1|TRBD2|-|TRBV11-2|16
CASSPSRAGGYNEQFF
TGTGCCAGCAGCCCTAGTAGAGCGGGGGGTTACAATGAGCAGTTCTTC
>TRBJ2-1|-|-|TRBV6-4|12
CASSDPNNEQFF
TGTGCCAGCAGTGACCCCAACAATGAGCAGTTCTTC
>TRBJ2-2|-|-|TRBV28|16
CASSLVRGSNTGELFF
TGTGCCAGCAGTTTGGTGAGGGGGTCGAACACCGGGGAGCTGTTTTTT
>TRBJ2-2|-|-|TRBV2|15
CASKSRLMNTGELFF
TGTGCCAGCAAGAGTAGACTCATGAACACCGGGGAGCTGTTTTTT
>TRBJ1-5|-|-|TRBV7-8|13
CATLGARHQPQHF
TGTGCCACCCTTGGGGCGCGTCATCAGCCCCAGCATTTT
>TRBJ2-6|TRBD1|once|TRBV15|19
CATSRDRGRGNPGANVLTF
TGTGCCACCAGCAGGGACAGGGGGCGGGGGAATCCTGGGGCCAACGTCCTGACTTTC